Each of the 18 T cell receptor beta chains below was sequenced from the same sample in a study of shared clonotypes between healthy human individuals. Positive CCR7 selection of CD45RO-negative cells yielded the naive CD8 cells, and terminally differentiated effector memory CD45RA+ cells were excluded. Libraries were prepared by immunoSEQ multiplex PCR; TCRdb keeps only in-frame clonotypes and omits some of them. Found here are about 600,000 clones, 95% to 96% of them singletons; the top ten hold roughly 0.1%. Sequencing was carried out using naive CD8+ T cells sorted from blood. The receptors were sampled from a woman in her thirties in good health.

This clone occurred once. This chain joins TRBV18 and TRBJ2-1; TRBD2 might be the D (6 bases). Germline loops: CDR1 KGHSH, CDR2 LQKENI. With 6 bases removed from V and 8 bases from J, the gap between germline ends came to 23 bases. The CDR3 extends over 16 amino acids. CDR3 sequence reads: CASSPALPREVDEQFF. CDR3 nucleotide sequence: TGTGCCAGCTCGCCCGCCCTACCGCGGGAAGTGGATGAGCAGTTCTTC.

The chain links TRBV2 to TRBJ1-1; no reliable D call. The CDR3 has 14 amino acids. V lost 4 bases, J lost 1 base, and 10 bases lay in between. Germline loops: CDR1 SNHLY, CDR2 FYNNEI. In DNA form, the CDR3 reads TGTGCCAGCAGTGTTGAGGTCGCGAACACTGAAGCTTTCTTT. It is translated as CASSVEVANTEAFF.

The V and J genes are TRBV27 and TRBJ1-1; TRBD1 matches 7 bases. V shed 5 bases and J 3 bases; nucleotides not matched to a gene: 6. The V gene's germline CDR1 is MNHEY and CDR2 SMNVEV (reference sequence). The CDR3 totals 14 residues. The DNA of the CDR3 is TGTGCCAGCAGTCGCGACAGGGTGGACACTGAAGCTTTCTTT. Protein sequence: CASSRDRVDTEAFF.

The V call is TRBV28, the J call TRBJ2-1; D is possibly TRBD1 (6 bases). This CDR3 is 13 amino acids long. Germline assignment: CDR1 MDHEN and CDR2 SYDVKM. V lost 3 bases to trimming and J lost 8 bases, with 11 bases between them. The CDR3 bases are TGTGCCAGCAGTTTCCAGGGGATTGATGAGCAGTTCTTC. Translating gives CASSFQGIDEQFF.

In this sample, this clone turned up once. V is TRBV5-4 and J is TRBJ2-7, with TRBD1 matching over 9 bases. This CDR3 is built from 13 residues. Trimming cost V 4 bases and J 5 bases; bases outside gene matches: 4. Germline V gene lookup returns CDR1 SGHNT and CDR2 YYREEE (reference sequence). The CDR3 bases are TGTGCCAGCAGCGTGGACAGGGGCCACGAGCAGTACTTC. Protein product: CASSVDRGHEQYF.

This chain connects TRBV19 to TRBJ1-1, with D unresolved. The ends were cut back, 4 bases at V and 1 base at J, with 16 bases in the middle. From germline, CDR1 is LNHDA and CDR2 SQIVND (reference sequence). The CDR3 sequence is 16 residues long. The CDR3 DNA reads TGTGCCAGTAGTAACCTCCCGAGTCAGACGAACACTGAAGCTTTCTTT. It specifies CASSNLPSQTNTEAFF. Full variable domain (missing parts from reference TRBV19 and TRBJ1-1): DGGITQSPKYLFRKEGQNVTLSCEQNLNHDAMYWYRQDPGQGLRLIYYSQIVNDFQKGDIAEGYSVSREKKESFPLTVTSAQKNPTAFYLCASSNLPSQTNTEAFFGQGTRLTVV.

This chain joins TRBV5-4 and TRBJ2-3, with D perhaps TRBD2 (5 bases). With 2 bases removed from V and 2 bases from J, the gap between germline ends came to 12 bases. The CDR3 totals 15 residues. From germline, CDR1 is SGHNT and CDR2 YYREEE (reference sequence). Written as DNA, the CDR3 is TGTGCCAGCAGCTTTGTGGGAGCGGCCACAGATACGCAGTATTTT. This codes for CASSFVGAATDTQYF.

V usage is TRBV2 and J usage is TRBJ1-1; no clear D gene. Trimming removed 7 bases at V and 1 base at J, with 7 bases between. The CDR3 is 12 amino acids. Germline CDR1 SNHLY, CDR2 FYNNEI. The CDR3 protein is CASILENTEAFF. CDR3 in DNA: TGTGCCAGCATCCTGGAGAACACTGAAGCTTTCTTT. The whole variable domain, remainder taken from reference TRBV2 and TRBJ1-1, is EPEVTQTPSHQVTQMGQEVILRCVPISNHLYFYWYRQILGQKVEFLVSFYNNEISEKSEIFDDQFSVERPDGSNFTLKIRSTKLEDSAMYFCASILENTEAFFGQGTRLTVV.

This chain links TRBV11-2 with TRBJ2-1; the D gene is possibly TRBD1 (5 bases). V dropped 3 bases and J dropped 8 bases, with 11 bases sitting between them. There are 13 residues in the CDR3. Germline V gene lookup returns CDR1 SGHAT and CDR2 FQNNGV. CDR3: CASSFPDSHEQFF. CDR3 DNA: TGTGCCAGCAGCTTCCCTGACAGCCATGAGCAGTTCTTC. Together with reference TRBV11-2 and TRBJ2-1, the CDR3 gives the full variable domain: EAGVAQSPRYKIIEKRQSVAFWCNPISGHATLYWYQQILGQGPKLLIQFQNNGVVDDSQLPKDRFSAERLKGVDSTLKIQPAKLEDSAVYLCASSFPDSHEQFFGPGTRLTVL.

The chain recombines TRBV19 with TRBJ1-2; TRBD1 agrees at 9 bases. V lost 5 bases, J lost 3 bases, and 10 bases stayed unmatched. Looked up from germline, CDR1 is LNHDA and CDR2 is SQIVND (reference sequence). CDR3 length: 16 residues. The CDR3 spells CASSPRTGEGYYGYTF. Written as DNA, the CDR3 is TGTGCCAGTAGTCCCAGGACAGGGGAAGGGTACTATGGCTACACCTTC.

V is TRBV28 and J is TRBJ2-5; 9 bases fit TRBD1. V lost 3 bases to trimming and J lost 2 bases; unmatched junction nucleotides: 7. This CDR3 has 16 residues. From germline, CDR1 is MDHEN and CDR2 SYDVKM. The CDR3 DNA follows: TGTGCCAGCAGTTTTGGAGGACAGGGGCTTCAAGAGACCCAGTACTTC. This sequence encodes CASSFGGQGLQETQYF.

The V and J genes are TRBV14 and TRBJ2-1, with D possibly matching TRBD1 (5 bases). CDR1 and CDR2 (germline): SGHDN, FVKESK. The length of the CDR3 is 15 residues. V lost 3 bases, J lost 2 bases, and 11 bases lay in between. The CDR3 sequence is CASSHRQGTYNEQFF. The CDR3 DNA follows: TGTGCCAGCAGCCATCGGCAGGGTACCTACAATGAGCAGTTCTTC. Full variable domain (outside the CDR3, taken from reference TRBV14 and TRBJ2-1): EAGVTQFPSHSVIEKGQTVTLRCDPISGHDNLYWYRRVMGKEIKFLLHFVKESKQDESGMPNNRFLAERTGGTYSTLKVQPAELEDSGVYFCASSHRQGTYNEQFFGPGTRLTVL.

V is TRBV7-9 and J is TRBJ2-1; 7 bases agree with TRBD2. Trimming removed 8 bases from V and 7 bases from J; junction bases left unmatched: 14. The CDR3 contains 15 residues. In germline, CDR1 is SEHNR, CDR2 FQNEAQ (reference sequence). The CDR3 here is CASRSGLGSPNEQFF. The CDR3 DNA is TGTGCCAGCCGCTCTGGACTAGGTTCCCCTAATGAGCAGTTCTTC.

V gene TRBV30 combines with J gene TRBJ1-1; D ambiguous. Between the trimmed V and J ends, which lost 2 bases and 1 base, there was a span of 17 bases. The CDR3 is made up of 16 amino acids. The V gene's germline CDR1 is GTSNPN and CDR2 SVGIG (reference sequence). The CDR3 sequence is CAWSPPYRKSNTEAFF. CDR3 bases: TGTGCCTGGAGTCCCCCCTACAGAAAATCGAACACTGAAGCTTTCTTT.

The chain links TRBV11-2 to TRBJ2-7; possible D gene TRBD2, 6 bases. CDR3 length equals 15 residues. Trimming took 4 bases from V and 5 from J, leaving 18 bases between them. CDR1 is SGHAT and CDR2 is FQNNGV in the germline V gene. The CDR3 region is CASSSPGAPSHEQYF. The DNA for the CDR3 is TGTGCCAGCAGCTCGCCGGGAGCCCCTTCCCACGAGCAGTACTTC. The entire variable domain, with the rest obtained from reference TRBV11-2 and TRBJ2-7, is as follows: EAGVAQSPRYKIIEKRQSVAFWCNPISGHATLYWYQQILGQGPKLLIQFQNNGVVDDSQLPKDRFSAERLKGVDSTLKIQPAKLEDSAVYLCASSSPGAPSHEQYFGPGTRLTVT.

The CDR3, as DNA: TGCGCCAGCAGCCCATACACTAGCGGGGAGTACAATGAGCAGTTCTTC. Residues: CASSPYTSGEYNEQFF. The chain is built from TRBV4-1 and TRBJ2-1; 10 nucleotides agree with TRBD2. The CDR3 spans 16 residues. CDR1 is MGHRA, CDR2 YSYEKL, per germline. The J segment lost 4 bases and the V segment lost 4 bases, leaving 7 bases of the junction unmatched.

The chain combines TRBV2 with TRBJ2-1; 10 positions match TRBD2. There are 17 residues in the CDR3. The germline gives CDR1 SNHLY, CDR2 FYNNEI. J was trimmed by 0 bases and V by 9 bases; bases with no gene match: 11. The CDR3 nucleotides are TGTGCCAGACGCACTAGCGGGGCCGGAAGCTCCTACAATGAGCAGTTCTTC. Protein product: CARRTSGAGSSYNEQFF.

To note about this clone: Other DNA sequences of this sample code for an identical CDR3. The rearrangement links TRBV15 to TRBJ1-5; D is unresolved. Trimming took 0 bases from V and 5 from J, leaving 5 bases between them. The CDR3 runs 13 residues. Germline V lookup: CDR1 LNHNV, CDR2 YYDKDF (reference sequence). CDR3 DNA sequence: TGTGCCACCAGCAGAGATCGAGATCAGCCCCAGCATTTT. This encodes CATSRDRDQPQHF.